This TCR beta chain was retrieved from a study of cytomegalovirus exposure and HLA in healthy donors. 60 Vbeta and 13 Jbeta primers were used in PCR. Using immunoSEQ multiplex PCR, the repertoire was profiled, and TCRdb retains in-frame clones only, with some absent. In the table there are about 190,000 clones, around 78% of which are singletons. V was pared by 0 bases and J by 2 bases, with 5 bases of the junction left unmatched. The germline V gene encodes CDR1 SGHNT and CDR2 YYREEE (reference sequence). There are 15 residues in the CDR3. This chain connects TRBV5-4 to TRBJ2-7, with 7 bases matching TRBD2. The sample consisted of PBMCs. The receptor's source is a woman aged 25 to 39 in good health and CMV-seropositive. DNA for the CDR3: TGTGCCAGCAGCTTGGGCGGGAGAGTCCCCTACGAGCAGTACTTC. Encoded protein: CASSLGGRVPYEQYF.